This T cell receptor beta chain was profiled in a study of PD-L1 blockade in urothelial cancer. Described time point: peripheral blood 6 weeks after treatment start. Clones were sequenced by immunoSEQ multiplex PCR, and TCRdb holds only the in-frame ones, with some missing. In the table there are around 100,000 clones, around 90% of which are singletons. The V and J ends lost 5 bases and 0 bases respectively, with 10 bases between them. The CDR3 runs 14 residues. Germline V gives CDR1 PRHDT, CDR2 FYEKMQ (reference sequence). This sample comprised PBMCs, obtained around atezolizumab (anti-PD-L1) treatment. This TCR was sampled from a man between 60 and 75 years old with urothelial cancer. The chain has TRBV13 and TRBJ1-1, with a tentative D call TRBD1 (6 bases). The CDR3 is CASSRGGVNTEAFF. CDR3 sequence (DNA): TGTGCCAGCAGCCGAGGGGGGGTGAACACTGAAGCTTTCTTT.